These T cell receptor beta chains were read from a single sample in a study of HIV-infected patients and healthy controls. TCRdb re-analysed the 5' RACE reads in MiXCR, keeping a single row per CDR3 protein. The sample includes approximately 17,000 distinct CDR3 sequences, under 9.5% of them seen just once. The sample consisted of blood. Receptor source: an adult in good health. Each CDR3 is given with its conserved first and last residue. A D gene is named only where the DNA matches it firmly. Clone size is stated in some rows and not others, as once, few, many or a class when expanded.

j_call: TRBJ2-5; v_call: TRBV27; d_call: TRBD2; cdr3_length: 15; clone_size: medium-sized; cdr3_aa: CASRQLTGGAETQYF; cdr3_nt: TGTGCCAGCAGGCAGCTTACGGGAGGAGCAGAGACCCAGTACTTC
j_call: TRBJ1-2; v_call: TRBV10-3; d_call: NA; cdr3_length: 14; clone_size: many; cdr3_aa: CAISVRQNSYGYTF; cdr3_nt: TGTGCCATCAGTGTGCGACAGAATTCGTATGGCTACACCTTC
j_call: TRBJ1-1; v_call: TRBV29-1; d_call: NA; cdr3_length: 13; clone_size: medium-sized; cdr3_aa: CSVFLTRNTEAFF; cdr3_nt: TGCAGCGTATTCTTGACACGGAACACTGAAGCTTTCTTT
j_call: TRBJ2-3; v_call: TRBV28; d_call: TRBD2; cdr3_length: 14; clone_size: many; cdr3_aa: CASLTGLRTDTQYF; cdr3_nt: TGTGCCAGTCTAACGGGACTACGCACAGATACGCAGTATTTT
j_call: TRBJ2-1; v_call: TRBV10-3; d_call: TRBD2; cdr3_length: 18; clone_size: many; cdr3_aa: CAISSPLAGDSSYNEQFF; cdr3_nt: TGTGCCATCAGTAGCCCTCTAGCGGGAGACTCCTCCTACAATGAGCAGTTCTTC
j_call: TRBJ2-5; v_call: TRBV6-2/TRBV6-3; d_call: NA; cdr3_length: 10; clone_size: many; cdr3_aa: CARRWKTQYF; cdr3_nt: TGTGCCAGGAGATGGAAGACCCAGTACTTC
j_call: TRBJ1-1; v_call: TRBV20-1; d_call: NA; cdr3_length: 14; clone_size: many; cdr3_aa: CSPKQGGMNTEAFF; cdr3_nt: TGCAGTCCGAAACAGGGAGGCATGAACACTGAAGCTTTCTTT
j_call: TRBJ2-3; v_call: TRBV28; d_call: NA; cdr3_length: 13; clone_size: many; cdr3_aa: CASREASSAPQYF; cdr3_nt: TGTGCCAGCAGGGAGGCCTCGAGCGCTCCGCAGTATTTT
j_call: TRBJ1-1; v_call: TRBV11-3; d_call: TRBD1; cdr3_length: 14; clone_size: many; cdr3_aa: CASAREQGVTEAFF; cdr3_nt: TGTGCCAGCGCCCGGGAACAGGGGGTGACTGAAGCTTTCTTT
j_call: TRBJ2-1; v_call: TRBV6-5; d_call: NA; cdr3_length: 14; clone_size: many; cdr3_aa: CASSYTTGRGEQFF; cdr3_nt: TGTGCCAGCAGTTACACAACAGGGAGGGGTGAGCAGTTCTTC
j_call: TRBJ2-3; v_call: TRBV6-5; d_call: NA; cdr3_length: 14; clone_size: NA; cdr3_aa: CASSPYRATDTQYF; cdr3_nt: TGTGCCAGCAGCCCATATAGGGCCACAGATACGCAGTATTTT
j_call: TRBJ1-1; v_call: TRBV27; d_call: NA; cdr3_length: 13; clone_size: NA; cdr3_aa: CASRRIGDTEAFF; cdr3_nt: TGTGCCAGCAGAAGGATTGGGGACACTGAAGCTTTCTTT
j_call: TRBJ1-5; v_call: TRBV9; d_call: NA; cdr3_length: 13; clone_size: medium-sized; cdr3_aa: CASSVGPDQPQHF; cdr3_nt: TGTGCCAGCAGCGTGGGACCAGATCAGCCCCAGCATTTT
j_call: TRBJ2-1; v_call: TRBV5-8; d_call: TRBD2; cdr3_length: 15; clone_size: NA; cdr3_aa: CASSPGLAGVDEQFF; cdr3_nt: TGTGCCAGCAGCCCCGGACTAGCGGGAGTAGATGAGCAGTTCTTC
j_call: TRBJ2-4; v_call: TRBV2; d_call: NA; cdr3_length: 13; clone_size: medium-sized; cdr3_aa: CASRAGQGNIQYF; cdr3_nt: TGTGCCAGCAGGGCGGGGCAGGGAAACATTCAGTACTTC
j_call: TRBJ1-4; v_call: TRBV7-9; d_call: NA; cdr3_length: 16; clone_size: many; cdr3_aa: CASAHSRFPGQEKLFF; cdr3_nt: TGTGCCAGCGCTCATTCTCGGTTTCCAGGTCAAGAAAAACTGTTTTTT
j_call: TRBJ2-3; v_call: TRBV25-1; d_call: NA; cdr3_length: 17; clone_size: many; cdr3_aa: CASSESRGLRYRNTQYF; cdr3_nt: TGTGCCAGCAGTGAGTCCCGGGGGCTCCGATATAGGAATACGCAGTATTTT
j_call: TRBJ1-1; v_call: TRBV3-1; d_call: TRBD1; cdr3_length: 15; clone_size: few; cdr3_aa: CASSPTPGQTSQAFF; cdr3_nt: TGTGCCAGCAGCCCCACACCGGGACAGACTTCACAAGCTTTCTTT
j_call: TRBJ2-6; v_call: TRBV7-2; d_call: NA; cdr3_length: 15; clone_size: many; cdr3_aa: CASSLQFSGANVLTF; cdr3_nt: TGTGCCAGCAGCTTACAATTTTCCGGGGCCAACGTCCTGACTTTC
j_call: TRBJ2-7; v_call: TRBV4-2; d_call: NA; cdr3_length: 13; clone_size: many; cdr3_aa: CASSQDQRDEQYF; cdr3_nt: TGTGCCAGCAGCCAAGATCAAAGGGACGAGCAGTACTTC
j_call: TRBJ2-1; v_call: TRBV3-1; d_call: NA; cdr3_length: 16; clone_size: few; cdr3_aa: CASSQEGRRRYNEQFF; cdr3_nt: TGTGCCAGCAGCCAAGAGGGTAGGCGACGCTACAATGAGCAGTTCTTC
j_call: TRBJ2-5; v_call: TRBV4-2; d_call: TRBD2; cdr3_length: 17; clone_size: NA; cdr3_aa: CASSQEGGLAGVETQYF; cdr3_nt: TGTGCCAGCAGCCAAGAAGGGGGACTAGCGGGAGTCGAGACCCAGTACTTC
j_call: TRBJ2-3; v_call: TRBV20-1; d_call: NA; cdr3_length: 14; clone_size: NA; cdr3_aa: CSAWRRDVSDTQYF; cdr3_nt: TGCAGTGCTTGGCGGCGGGATGTATCAGATACGCAGTATTTT
j_call: TRBJ2-3; v_call: TRBV9; d_call: NA; cdr3_length: 15; clone_size: NA; cdr3_aa: CASSGELSALDTQYF; cdr3_nt: TGTGCCAGCAGCGGAGAACTATCCGCCTTGGATACGCAGTATTTT
j_call: TRBJ2-3; v_call: TRBV7-9; d_call: TRBD2; cdr3_length: 16; clone_size: NA; cdr3_aa: CASSSLAGGVTGTQYF; cdr3_nt: TGTGCCAGCAGCTCTCTAGCGGGAGGGGTGACTGGAACGCAGTATTTT
j_call: TRBJ2-1; v_call: TRBV20-1; d_call: TRBD2; cdr3_length: 17; clone_size: many; cdr3_aa: CSARSGTSANSYNEQFF; cdr3_nt: TGCAGTGCTAGGTCGGGGACTAGCGCGAACTCCTACAATGAGCAGTTCTTC
j_call: TRBJ1-5; v_call: TRBV29-1; d_call: NA; cdr3_length: 13; clone_size: NA; cdr3_aa: CSVDGGRNQQKHF; cdr3_nt: TGCAGCGTTGACGGGGGCAGAAATCAGCAAAAGCATTTT